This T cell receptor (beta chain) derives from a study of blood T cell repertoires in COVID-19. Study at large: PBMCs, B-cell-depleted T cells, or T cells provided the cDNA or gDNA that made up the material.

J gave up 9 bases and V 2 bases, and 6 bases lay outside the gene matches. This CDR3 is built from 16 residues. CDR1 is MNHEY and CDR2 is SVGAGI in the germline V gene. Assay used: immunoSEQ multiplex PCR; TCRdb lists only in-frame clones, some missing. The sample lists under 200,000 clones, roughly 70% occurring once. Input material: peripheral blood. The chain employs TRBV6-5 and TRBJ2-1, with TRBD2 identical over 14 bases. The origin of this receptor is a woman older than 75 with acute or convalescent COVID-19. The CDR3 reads CASSYQGLAGGGEQFF. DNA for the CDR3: TGTGCCAGCAGTTACCAAGGACTAGCGGGAGGAGGTGAGCAGTTCTTC.